This T cell receptor (beta chain) was sequenced for a study of blood T cells in healthy people across ages. General study points: Correlation between TCR beta diversity and naive T cell percentage was strong. Diversity figures derived from one million T cells were judged to underestimate the true value.

A sample-barcoded 5' primer and a J-beta primer mix were used in a second PCR of roughly 7 to 11 cycles. Via MiXCR, TCRdb re-called the 5' RACE reads, giving one row per CDR3 protein. The data show roughly 1.6 million distinct CDR3 sequences, with about 31% seen just once and over 9% held by the top ten. Isolated PBMCs totaled at least 7 million in each sample. The CDR3 totals 15 residues. Trimming pared 2 bases from V and 5 bases from J, leaving 13 bases between. CDR1 is SGHNT and CDR2 is YENEEA in the germline V gene. About this clonotype itself: Its antigen is not known.

The sequence was obtained from a woman in her twenties or thirties in good health. Source material: blood. The J gene is TRBJ2-1, the V gene TRBV11-3; D possibly corresponds to TRBD1 (5 bases). This CDR3 is CASSLNWQGNNEQFF. For the CDR3, the DNA is TGTGCCAGCAGCTTAAATTGGCAGGGAAACAATGAGCAGTTCTTC.